These 2 T cell receptor beta chains were all obtained from the same sample, sequenced in a study of blood T cell repertoires in COVID-19. The data were produced by immunoSEQ multiplex PCR, yet TCRdb's version contains in-frame clones alone and is incomplete. This sample yields about 140,000 clones, of which 65% to 85% are seen a single time; 8.5% to 9% belongs to the top ten. The specimen sequenced was peripheral blood. The receptors were sampled from a young man with COVID-19, enrolled during active disease.

This chain uses TRBV28 with TRBJ1-2, with D maybe TRBD1 (6 bases). The CDR3 has 14 amino acids. The germline V and J ends were trimmed by 1 base and 2 bases, with 8 bases remaining between them. Per germline, CDR1 MDHEN and CDR2 SYDVKM. CDR3: CASSLFQGNYGYTF. CDR3 coding DNA: TGTGCCAGCAGTTTATTTCAGGGGAACTATGGCTACACCTTC.

The sample holds a few counts of this clone. The J gene is TRBJ1-1, the V gene TRBV19; D call uncertain. Germline CDR1 and CDR2: LNHDA and SQIVND (reference sequence). There are 12 residues in the CDR3. V was trimmed by 7 bases and J by 8 bases, leaving 14 bases between them. Here the CDR3 reads CASTNEWSEAFF. The CDR3 bases are TGTGCCAGTACCAATGAGTGGTCCGAAGCTTTCTTT.